The rows below give T cell receptor beta chains drawn from one sample of a study of CD8+ T cells in alopecia areata. Libraries were prepared by immunoSEQ multiplex PCR; TCRdb keeps only in-frame clonotypes and omits some of them. This table has about 76,000 clones, around 60% appearing once. Material: CD8+ T cells sorted from blood, obtained at week 24, from a patient treated with tofacitinib. Receptor source: a human donor with alopecia areata. CDR3s include the opening cysteine and the closing phenylalanine or tryptophan. The D gene is left open where the match is weak. Size values are once, few and many counts, or a class for expanded clones, and some rows have none.

d_call j_call v_call clone_size cdr3_nt cdr3_aa
- TRBJ2-7 TRBV28 - TGTGCCAGCAGTTCGGACTACGAGCAGTACTTC CASSSDYEQYF
TRBD1 TRBJ2-7 TRBV5-1 - TGCGCCAGCAGCTTGGAAACAGGGGGTGCCTACGAGCAGTACTTC CASSLETGGAYEQYF
TRBD1 TRBJ1-6 TRBV5-1 few TGCGCCAGCAGCCCGGACAGGGAAGGATCACCCCTCCACTTT CASSPDREGSPLHF
TRBD1 TRBJ2-7 TRBV4-1 - TGCGCCAGCAGCCAAGAAACCGGGACAGGGGCCTACGAGCAGTACTTC CASSQETGTGAYEQYF
- TRBJ2-7 TRBV5-4 few TGTGCCAGCAGCCAAGATCAAGAGGGGGGAAGGGGGCAGTACTTC CASSQDQEGGRGQYF
- TRBJ2-7 TRBV4-1 - TGCGCCAGCAGCCAAGATCGGGGACTGTCCTCCTACGAGCAGTACTTC CASSQDRGLSSYEQYF
- TRBJ1-5 TRBV23-1 - TGCGCCAGCAGTCAATCGCCCCGGGCAGGGTCTCAGCCCCAGCATTTT CASSQSPRAGSQPQHF
TRBD2 TRBJ2-1 TRBV4-2 - TGTGCCAGCAGCCCCCATAGCGGGGGGGGGAATGAGCAGTTCTTC CASSPHSGGGNEQFF
TRBD2 TRBJ2-3 TRBV11-2 - TGTGCCAGCAGCTCGACCGGCGGGGGACCAGATACGCAGTATTTT CASSSTGGGPDTQYF
TRBD1 TRBJ2-1 TRBV6-5 - TGTGCCAGCAGCTGGGACAGGGACAATGAGCAGTTCTTC CASSWDRDNEQFF
- TRBJ1-1 TRBV7-3 - TGTGCCAGCAGCGCGAGTGGGGGAGTAACTGAAGCTTTCTTT CASSASGGVTEAFF
TRBD1 TRBJ1-1 TRBV9 - TGTGCCAGCAGCGTGAAACAGGGGGCCCAGGACACTGAAGCTTTCTTT CASSVKQGAQDTEAFF
- TRBJ1-5 TRBV7-8 - TGTGCCAGCAGCTTACTGGGAGGGAATAGCAATCAGCCCCAGCATTTT CASSLLGGNSNQPQHF
- TRBJ1-5 TRBV6-6 - TGTGCCATTAGGTCCCAGGTTAATCAGCCCCAGCATTTT CAIRSQVNQPQHF
- TRBJ2-1 TRBV11-2 - TGTGCCAGCAGCTTAGGGGTTGAGCAGTTCTTC CASSLGVEQFF
- TRBJ2-7 TRBV4-3 - TGCGCCAGCAGCCAAGTGCGGGGCTACGAGCAGTACTTC CASSQVRGYEQYF
- TRBJ2-3 TRBV15 - TGTGCCACCAGCAGAGCCATGGGTACAGATACGCAGTATTTT CATSRAMGTDTQYF
TRBD1 TRBJ2-2 TRBV4-1 - TGCGCCAGCAGCCCGCGGACAGGGGTTAACACCGGGGAGCTGTTTTTT CASSPRTGVNTGELFF
- TRBJ2-5 TRBV6-5 - TGTGCCAGCAGTTACTCAGATGGAGAGACCCAGTACTTC CASSYSDGETQYF
TRBD2 TRBJ2-3 TRBV19 - TGTGCCAGTAGTATAGTCCTCCGGGGGGGCACAGATACGCAGTATTTT CASSIVLRGGTDTQYF
- TRBJ2-7 TRBV5-1 few TGCGCCAGCAGCTTGGAGCCCAGCGGCAGCGAGCAGTACTTC CASSLEPSGSEQYF
- TRBJ1-1 TRBV28 - TGTGCCAGCAGTTTTCGGGTCCGTGAGACTGAAGCTTTCTTT CASSFRVRETEAFF
- TRBJ2-1 TRBV6-6 - TGTGCCAGCAGAGAGGACTCAAGCTCCTACAATGAGCAGTTCTTC CASREDSSSYNEQFF
TRBD2 TRBJ2-5 TRBV14 few TGTGCCAGCAGCCGGAAAGGGACTAGCGGCCAAGAGACCCAGTACTTC CASSRKGTSGQETQYF
- TRBJ1-2 TRBV9 - TGTGCCAGCAGCGTAGCAGGGCCAAACTATGGCTACACCTTC CASSVAGPNYGYTF
TRBD2 TRBJ2-5 TRBV25-1 - TGTGCCAGCAGTGTAGCGGGGGAGACCCAGTACTTC CASSVAGETQYF
TRBD1 TRBJ2-5 TRBV4-1 - TGCGCCAGCAGCTACCGGGACAGGGGTGAGACCCAGTACTTC CASSYRDRGETQYF
- TRBJ1-1 TRBV4-1 - TGCGCCAGCAGCCAGAGCGCGAGTACTGAAGCTTTCTTT CASSQSASTEAFF
- TRBJ1-5 TRBV19 few TGTGCCAGTAGTATTTTTGGGGCCAGCAATCAGCCCCAGCATTTT CASSIFGASNQPQHF
TRBD1 TRBJ1-5 TRBV25-1 - TGTGCCAGCAGTGAAGGGGCAGGGGGTCAGCCCCAGCATTTT CASSEGAGGQPQHF
TRBD1 TRBJ2-1 TRBV27 - TGTGCCAGCAGTTTATCTTCGGGTGGGACAGTAAACAATGAGCAGTTCTTC CASSLSSGGTVNNEQFF
- TRBJ2-1 TRBV5-1 - TGCGCCAGCAGCTTGCAAGCGGCGGCGCCCTACAATGAGCAGTTCTTC CASSLQAAAPYNEQFF
- TRBJ2-3 TRBV19 many TGTGCCAGTAGTTCAGGGGCAGATACGCAGTATTTT CASSSGADTQYF
- TRBJ1-2 TRBV28 few TGTGCCAGCAGGGGGGCACCATATGGCTACACCTTC CASRGAPYGYTF
TRBD2 TRBJ2-7 TRBV7-9 - TGTGCCAGCAGCGGGGGACTAGCGGGTAGCGAGCAGTACTTC CASSGGLAGSEQYF
TRBD1 TRBJ1-2 TRBV4-1 - TGCGCCAGCAGCCTTCAGGGGGCAGATGGCTACACCTTC CASSLQGADGYTF
- TRBJ1-1 TRBV15 - TGTGCCACCAGCAGAGAGCCCCTCCAGAACACTGAAGCTTTCTTT CATSREPLQNTEAFF
- TRBJ1-2 TRBV19 - TGTGCCAGTAGTTCCCATAACAGGGATTCTGAAATTTTCTATGGCTACACCTTC CASSSHNRDSEIFYGYTF
- TRBJ2-5 TRBV6-6 - TGTGCCAGCTGTATGGTCGCGGCGGGAGAGACCCAGTACTTC CASCMVAAGETQYF
- TRBJ1-1 TRBV4-1 - TGCGCCAGCAGGAAAGTTATGAACACTGAAGCTTTCTTT CASRKVMNTEAFF
TRBD2 TRBJ2-7 TRBV29-1 - TGCAGCAGTTGGGGGGGGACCGACACCTACGAGCAGTACTTC CSSWGGTDTYEQYF
- TRBJ2-7 TRBV4-1 - TGCGCCAGCAGCCAAGGGCAAGGGGGTATGCCCTACGAGCAGTACTTC CASSQGQGGMPYEQYF
- TRBJ2-3 TRBV28 - TGTGCCAGCAGCCAAATCCCCCTTCGAGCCGATACGCAGTATTTT CASSQIPLRADTQYF
- TRBJ2-5 TRBV7-8 few TGTGCCAGCAGCCGTCCTGGGGAAGAGACCCAGTACTTC CASSRPGEETQYF
- TRBJ1-4 TRBV4-3 few TGCGCCAGCAGCCAAGACCAGGGGACTAATGAAAAACTGTTTTTT CASSQDQGTNEKLFF
- TRBJ2-3 TRBV7-9 - TGTGCCAGCAGCTTCGGGACAGATACGCAGTATTTT CASSFGTDTQYF
- TRBJ2-6 TRBV5-1 - TGCGCCAGCAGCTTGGACAGGGCCAACTCTGGGGCCAACGTCCTGACTTTC CASSLDRANSGANVLTF
- TRBJ2-1 TRBV30 - TGTGCCTGGAGTGGGGCACACCGACTAGTTCCTGGTAATTATGGCGAGCAGTTCTTC CAWSGAHRLVPGNYGEQFF